The clone carrying this T cell receptor (beta chain) was detected many times. What it recognizes is unknown. cDNA libraries for TCR beta contained unique molecular identifiers. Once 1 to 10 million T cells were used, a few hundred thousand cDNA molecules resulted. TCRdb used MiXCR to reprocess the PCR reads, holding one entry per CDR3 protein. Of hundreds of thousands of distinct CDR3 sequences listed, just under 30% were seen once; the top ten hold roughly 0.57%. The data derive from a study of post-analysis software for immune sequencing data. About the research overall: Relapsing-remitting, secondary progressive and progressive-relapsing courses of multiple sclerosis were included.

Findings and limits, study-wide: In multiple sclerosis, normalized Chao1 diversity was significantly below that of controls. By F measure, samples from a shared preparation batch strongly co-clustered. Patients had higher frequencies than controls of a few TRBV segments, including TRBV5-6, TRBV5-1 and TRBV20-1.

With 3 bases removed from V and 2 bases from J, the gap between germline ends came to 6 bases. This CDR3 is 12 amino acids long. Germline CDR1 reads SQVTM; CDR2 reads ANQGSEA. Source material: blood. This TCR was sampled from a girl between 5 and 17 years old with multiple sclerosis. The chain is built from TRBV29-1 and TRBJ2-3; D is unresolved. CDR3 residues: CSVEESTDTQYF. DNA for the CDR3: TGCAGCGTTGAGGAGTCCACAGATACGCAGTATTTT.